The clone carrying this T cell receptor (beta chain) was seen just once. The sample is drawn from a study of blood T cell repertoires in COVID-19. In the study overall: Sources were T cells, B-cell-depleted T cells, or PBMCs; the material itself was cDNA or gDNA.

Produced via immunoSEQ multiplex PCR; TCRdb's table is partial and in-frame only. This sample carries some 200,000 clones, about 72% of them seen once, and the ten largest clones take roughly 17%. The length of the CDR3 is 15 residues. Germline V lookup: CDR1 MDHEN, CDR2 SYDVKM. The V gene end was trimmed by 2 bases and the J gene end by 1 base; junction bases not matched to a gene: 0. Participant-reported clinical history was the basis for cohort assignment. The sequence was obtained from a woman aged 50 to 65 who had recovered from COVID-19. The chain couples TRBV28 to TRBJ2-2, with TRBD1 matching 8 bases. The sequenced material came from PBMCs or T cells enriched from blood (not recorded which). In DNA, the CDR3 is TGTGCCAGCAGTTTAGGGACAGGGAACACCGGGGAGCTGTTTTTT. This translates into CASSLGTGNTGELFF.